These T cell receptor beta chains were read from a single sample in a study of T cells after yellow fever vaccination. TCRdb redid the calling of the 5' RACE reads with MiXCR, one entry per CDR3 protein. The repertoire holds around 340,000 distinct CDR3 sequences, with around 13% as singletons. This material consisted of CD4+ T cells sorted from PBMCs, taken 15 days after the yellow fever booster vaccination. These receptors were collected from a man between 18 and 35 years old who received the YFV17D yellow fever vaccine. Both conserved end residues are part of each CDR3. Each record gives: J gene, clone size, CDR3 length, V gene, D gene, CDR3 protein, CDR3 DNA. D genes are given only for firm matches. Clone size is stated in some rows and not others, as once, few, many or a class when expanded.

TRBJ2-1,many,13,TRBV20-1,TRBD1,CSGQGASYNEQFF,TGCAGTGGTCAGGGGGCTTCCTACAATGAGCAGTTCTTC
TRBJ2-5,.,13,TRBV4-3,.,CASSSTFGETQYF,TGCGCCAGCAGCTCCACCTTCGGAGAGACCCAGTACTTC
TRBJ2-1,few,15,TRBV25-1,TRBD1,CASRRTGSFYNEQFF,TGTGCCAGCCGCCGGACAGGGAGTTTCTACAATGAGCAGTTCTTC
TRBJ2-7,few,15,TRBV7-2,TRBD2,CASSQAAGDLYEQYF,TGTGCCAGCAGCCAAGCTGCGGGGGACCTCTACGAGCAGTACTTC
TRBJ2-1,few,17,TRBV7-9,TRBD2,CASSNSGGGFRRNEQFF,TGTGCCAGCAGCAATAGCGGGGGAGGTTTTAGGCGGAATGAGCAGTTCTTC
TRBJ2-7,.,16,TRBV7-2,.,CASSLVLSTEPYEQYF,TGTGCCAGCAGCTTAGTGCTCTCGACGGAACCCTACGAGCAGTACTTC
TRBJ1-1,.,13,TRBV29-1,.,CSVAGFVGTEAFF,TGCAGCGTTGCAGGGTTCGTCGGCACTGAAGCTTTCTTT
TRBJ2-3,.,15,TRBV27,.,CASSLGSYPTDTQYF,TGTGCCAGCAGTTTAGGGTCCTACCCCACAGATACGCAGTATTTT
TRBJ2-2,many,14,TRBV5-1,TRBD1,CASSETGGGGELFF,TGCGCCAGCAGCGAGACAGGGGGCGGCGGGGAGCTGTTTTTT
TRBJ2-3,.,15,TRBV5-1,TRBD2,CASSIAGGSTDTQYF,TGCGCCAGCAGCATTGCGGGGGGAAGCACAGATACGCAGTATTTT
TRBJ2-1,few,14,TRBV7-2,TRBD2,CASSLRLAADEQFF,TGTGCCAGCAGCTTGCGACTAGCAGCGGATGAGCAGTTCTTC
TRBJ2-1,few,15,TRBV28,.,CASSPGGGYYNEQFF,TGTGCCAGCAGTCCCGGAGGGGGGTACTACAATGAGCAGTTCTTC
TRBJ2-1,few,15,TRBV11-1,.,CASSLTGTGRNEQFF,TGTGCCAGCAGCTTAACGGGAACAGGGCGGAATGAGCAGTTCTTC
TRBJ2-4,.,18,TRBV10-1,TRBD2,CANREWAGGPREGNIQYF,TGCGCCAACAGGGAGTGGGCGGGGGGGCCCCGTGAGGGAAACATTCAGTACTTC
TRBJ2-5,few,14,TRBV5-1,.,CASSFEPNQETQYF,TGCGCCAGCAGCTTCGAACCGAACCAAGAGACCCAGTACTTC